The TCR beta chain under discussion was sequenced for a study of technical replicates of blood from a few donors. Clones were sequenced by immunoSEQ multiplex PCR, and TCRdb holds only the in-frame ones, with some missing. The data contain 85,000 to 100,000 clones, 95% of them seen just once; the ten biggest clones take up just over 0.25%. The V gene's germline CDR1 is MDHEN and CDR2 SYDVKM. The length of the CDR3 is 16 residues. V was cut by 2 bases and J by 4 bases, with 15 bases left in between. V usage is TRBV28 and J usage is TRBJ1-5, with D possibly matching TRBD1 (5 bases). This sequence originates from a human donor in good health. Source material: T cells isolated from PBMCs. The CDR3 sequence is CASSLIVRGGNQPQHF. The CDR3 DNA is TGTGCCAGCAGTTTAATCGTTCGTGGGGGGAATCAGCCCCAGCATTTT.